These 18 T cell receptor beta chains share one sample of origin, sequenced in a study of blood T cell repertoires in COVID-19. The protocol was immunoSEQ multiplex PCR, while the TCRdb copy is restricted to in-frame clones and leaves out a portion. This table has some 190,000 clones, around 80% appearing once. Sample: peripheral blood. The receptor set was obtained from a woman aged 60 to 75 with COVID-19, enrolled during active disease.

V gene TRBV27 combines with J gene TRBJ2-3; 8 bases fit TRBD1. The trim removed 5 bases at V and 4 bases at J, leaving 11 bases unmatched. The germline V gene encodes CDR1 MNHEY and CDR2 SMNVEV (reference sequence). The length of the CDR3 is 16 residues. Written as DNA, the CDR3 is TGTGCCAGCAGTCCACGGGGCCAGGGGGCATCAGATACGCAGTATTTT. Its translation is CASSPRGQGASDTQYF.

The chain links TRBV15 to TRBJ1-5, with D hard to call. Trimming cost V 2 bases and J 8 bases, with 7 bases left between them. There are 12 residues in the CDR3. The germline V gene encodes CDR1 LNHNV and CDR2 YYDKDF (reference sequence). In DNA form, the CDR3 reads TGTGCCACCAGCAGACCCCCGGAGCCCCAGCATTTT. Translated: CATSRPPEPQHF.

This clone occurred once. This chain joins TRBV7-9 and TRBJ2-3, with 12 bases fitting TRBD1. This CDR3 contains 18 residues. CDR1 and CDR2 (germline): SEHNR, FQNEAQ (reference sequence). V lost 3 bases to trimming and J lost 1 base; unmatched junction nucleotides: 8. The CDR3 sequence: CASSLRGTGGKGTDTQYF. The DNA for the CDR3 is TGTGCCAGCAGCTTGAGGGGGACAGGGGGCAAGGGCACAGATACGCAGTATTTT.

The chain carries TRBV19 and TRBJ2-7; maybe TRBD1 (5 bases). The CDR3 spans 14 residues. Between the trimmed V and J ends, which lost 4 bases and 2 bases, there was a span of 12 bases. Germline V gene data show CDR1 as LNHDA and CDR2 as SQIVND (reference sequence). The DNA for the CDR3 is TGTGCCAGTAGTACCTCGACAGCTACCTACGAGCAGTACTTC. Protein: CASSTSTATYEQYF.

This clone was recorded a few times. V is TRBV2 and J is TRBJ1-1, with a tentative D call TRBD1 (5 bases). CDR3 length: 12 residues. Trimming took off 3 bases at V and 7 bases at J, with 9 bases between the two ends. Germline V lookup: CDR1 SNHLY, CDR2 FYNNEI. The CDR3 is CASSDPGIEAFF. The CDR3 region has the DNA TGTGCCAGCAGTGACCCAGGGATTGAAGCTTTCTTT.

The CDR3 DNA sequence: TGTGCCAGCAGTTCCGGACAGGGACAAAGCTTGCAGTTCTTC. Translated: CASSSGQGQSLQFF. This sequence joins TRBV6-5 and TRBJ2-1; the match to TRBD1 covers 8 bases. J gave up 12 bases and V 4 bases, and 11 bases lay outside the gene matches. This CDR3 contains 14 residues. CDR1 and CDR2 from the germline V gene are MNHEY and SVGAGI.

The rearrangement joins TRBV2 to TRBJ1-4; D gene ambiguous. Germline loops: CDR1 SNHLY, CDR2 FYNNEI. Deletions cut 5 bases from V and 8 bases from J, with 15 bases between. The CDR3 totals 14 residues. The CDR3 bases are TGTGCCAGCAGTACGCCCCTAGGAGGGGAAAAACTGTTTTTT. It encodes CASSTPLGGEKLFF.

V is TRBV7-9 and J is TRBJ2-7; 9 bases fit TRBD1. V was clipped by 5 bases and J by 4 bases; unmatched bases: 3. The CDR3 runs to 13 residues. Looked up from germline, CDR1 is SEHNR and CDR2 is FQNEAQ (reference sequence). The CDR3 DNA reads TGTGCCAGCAGCCGGACAGGGGATTACGAGCAGTACGTC. Its protein is CASSRTGDYEQYV.

This clone was found a few times. V is TRBV9 and J is TRBJ2-7; D is possibly TRBD1 (5 bases). The CDR3 contains 13 residues. Germline V gene lookup returns CDR1 SGDLS and CDR2 YYNGEE. V was clipped by 4 bases and J by 2 bases, with 10 bases between them. The chain's CDR3 is CASSPRRAYEQYF. The CDR3 bases are TGTGCCAGCAGCCCCCGCAGGGCCTACGAGCAGTACTTC.

V and J are TRBV3-1 (or the pseudogene TRBV3-2) and TRBJ2-7; no reliable D call. Trimming shortened V by 3 bases and J by 0 bases, and 9 bases separated the two germline ends. Germline V gene data show CDR1 as LGHDT and CDR2 as YNNKEL (reference sequence). CDR3 length: 14 amino acids. CDR3 DNA sequence: TGTGCCAGCAGCCAGCAGCGCTTCTCCTACGAGCAGTACTTC. Translating gives CASSQQRFSYEQYF.

This clone has only a few counts. The chain carries TRBV7-3 and TRBJ2-5; 9 positions agree with TRBD1. J gave up 1 base and V 1 base, and 4 bases lay outside the gene matches. The CDR3 consists of 16 residues. Germline CDR1 SGHTA, CDR2 FQGTGA. The CDR3 loop is CASSLNGQGFQETQYF. CDR3 nucleotides: TGTGCCAGCAGCTTAAATGGACAGGGGTTCCAAGAGACCCAGTACTTC.

In its sample, this clone was seen a few times. This sequence joins TRBV3-1 (or the pseudogene TRBV3-2) and TRBJ2-1, with 9 bases identical to TRBD2. This CDR3 has 16 residues. Germline V gene sequence: CDR1 LGHDT, CDR2 YNNKEL (reference sequence). J lost 9 bases, V lost 0 bases, and 9 bases had no gene match. The CDR3 spells CASSQDLGAGGGEQFF. The DNA for the CDR3 is TGTGCCAGCAGCCAAGATCTTGGAGCGGGGGGAGGTGAGCAGTTCTTC.

V gene TRBV7-9 combines with J gene TRBJ2-2; D perhaps matches TRBD1 (6 bases). The CDR3 has 15 amino acids. CDR1 is SEHNR, CDR2 FQNEAQ, per germline (reference sequence). Trimming took off 5 bases at V and 3 bases at J, with 13 bases between the two ends. Written as DNA, the CDR3 is TGTGCCAGCAGCGTGGACAGAACGGACACCGGGGAGCTGTTTTTT. It yields the protein CASSVDRTDTGELFF.

The genes are TRBV6-5 and TRBJ2-2; TRBD1 matches 8 bases. The CDR3 spans 14 residues. J was trimmed by 7 bases and V by 8 bases; bases with no gene match: 9. CDR1 is MNHEY and CDR2 is SVGAGI in the germline V gene. This chain's CDR3 is CASEWSGGGGELFF. DNA of the CDR3: TGTGCCAGCGAATGGTCAGGGGGCGGCGGGGAGCTGTTTTTT.

The V and J genes are TRBV19 and TRBJ1-4, with no clear D. V gave up 5 bases and J gave up 0 bases, with 7 bases separating them. Germline V lookup: CDR1 LNHDA, CDR2 SQIVND (reference sequence). The CDR3 is 14 amino acids. The CDR3: CASSEQATNEKLFF. For the CDR3, the DNA is TGTGCCAGTAGTGAGCAGGCAACTAATGAAAAACTGTTTTTT.

The chain couples TRBV5-1 to TRBJ2-2, with TRBD1 identical over 8 bases. The length of the CDR3 is 14 residues. V dropped 4 bases and J dropped 7; count of bases not matched to a gene: 6. Germline V gene sequence: CDR1 SGHRS, CDR2 YFSETQ. The CDR3 is CASSVTGVIGELFF. The CDR3 DNA reads TGCGCCAGCAGCGTGACAGGGGTGATCGGGGAGCTGTTTTTT.

V usage is TRBV3-1 (or the pseudogene TRBV3-2) and J usage is TRBJ2-1, with a weak D call TRBD1 (6 bases). The germline V gene encodes CDR1 LGHDT and CDR2 YNNKEL (reference sequence). This CDR3 has 19 amino acids. V lost 4 bases, J lost 0 bases, and 22 bases lay in between. In DNA, the CDR3 is TGTGCCAGCAGCCTCCCAAAGGGGGTTGGCGGGTTCTCCTACAATGAGCAGTTCTTC. Translated: CASSLPKGVGGFSYNEQFF.

The genes are TRBV6-1 and TRBJ1-5, with unresolved D. V was clipped by 2 bases and J by 3 bases, with 5 bases between them. The CDR3 is 13 residues long. Germline V CDR1 and CDR2: MNHNS, SASEGT. The CDR3 DNA follows: TGTGCCAGCAGTGAACATTTCAATCAGCCCCAGCATTTT. It encodes CASSEHFNQPQHF.